This TCR beta chain was identified in a study of blood T cells in healthy people across ages. General study points: PBMC samples, being unsorted, prevented any conclusive comparison of naive and antigen-experienced cells.

This CDR3 contains 14 residues. Germline V gene lookup returns CDR1 SGDLS and CDR2 YYNGEE. Russia was home to the donors, healthy Caucasian individuals aged roughly 6 to 90. The use of a sample-barcoded 5' primer and a J-beta primer mix characterized a second PCR of roughly 7 to 12 cycles. From the 5' RACE reads, TCRdb called clonotypes with MiXCR, one entry per CDR3 protein. Of around 1,500,000 distinct CDR3 sequences listed, roughly 27% are singletons. A note on this clonotype: The antigen remains unidentified.

The chain joins TRBV9 to TRBJ2-4; 8 bases agree with TRBD1. Near its end, the DNA agrees better with TRBJ2-7, so the J call may be wrong. The sample taken for sequencing was blood. This receptor was obtained from a woman aged 25 to 39 in good health. In DNA, the CDR3 is TGTGCCAGCAGCCCGGGACAGGATACCTACGAGCAGTACTTC. It translates to CASSPGQDTYEQYF.